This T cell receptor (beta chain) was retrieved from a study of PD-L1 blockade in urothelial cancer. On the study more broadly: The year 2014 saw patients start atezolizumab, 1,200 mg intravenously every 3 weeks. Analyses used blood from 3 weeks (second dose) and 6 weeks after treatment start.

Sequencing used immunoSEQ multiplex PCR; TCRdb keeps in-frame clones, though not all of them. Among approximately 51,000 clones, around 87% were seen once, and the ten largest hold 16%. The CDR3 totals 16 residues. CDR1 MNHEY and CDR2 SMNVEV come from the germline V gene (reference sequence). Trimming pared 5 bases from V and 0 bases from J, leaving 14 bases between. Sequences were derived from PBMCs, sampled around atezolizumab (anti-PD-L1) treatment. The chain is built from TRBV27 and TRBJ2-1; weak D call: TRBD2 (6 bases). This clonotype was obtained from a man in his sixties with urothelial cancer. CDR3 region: CASSPLASDSYNEQFF. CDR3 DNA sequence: TGTGCCAGCAGTCCGCTAGCGAGCGACTCCTACAATGAGCAGTTCTTC.